Listed here is a single T cell receptor (beta chain). These data belong to a study of OX40 agonist ivuxolimab in advanced cancers. V gave up 3 bases and J gave up 8 bases, with 14 bases separating them. CDR1 is MDHEN and CDR2 is SYDVKM in the germline V gene. This CDR3 has 13 amino acids. Measured with immunoSEQ multiplex PCR; TCRdb has only the in-frame clones, and not every one. The sample lists some 64,000 clones; less than 95% were seen once. The clonotype comes from an adult with an advanced solid tumor such as melanoma, head and neck, liver or kidney cancer. The sequencing used CD4+ or CD8+ T cells sorted from blood, collected in a trial of the OX40 agonist ivuxolimab. This rearrangement joins TRBV28 to TRBJ2-7; the D is unclear. This CDR3 reads CASSFPPGWKQYF. CDR3 DNA: TGTGCCAGCAGTTTTCCACCTGGTTGGAAGCAGTACTTC.